This T cell receptor beta chain comes out of a study of T cell clones after liver transplantation. The protocol was immunoSEQ multiplex PCR, while the TCRdb copy is restricted to in-frame clones and leaves out a portion. The sample holds around 100,000 clones; 82% are singletons and the top ten take about 0.89%. The germline V gene has CDR1 SGDLS and CDR2 YYNGEE. The CDR3 is 14 amino acids. V was shortened by 0 bases and J by 2 bases, with 7 bases between the two germline ends. The clonotype originates from a human donor who received a liver transplant. The rearrangement joins TRBV9 to TRBJ2-3; no clear D. Sequencing was performed on CD4+ T cells from blood, taken before liver transplant. The CDR3 coding sequence is TGTGCCAGCAGCGTAGGAAGCTCCACAGATACGCAGTATTTT. Residues: CASSVGSSTDTQYF. Variable domain in full (rest from reference TRBV9 and TRBJ2-3): DSGVTQTPKHLITATGQRVTLRCSPRSGDLSVYWYQQSLDQGLQFLIQYYNGEERAKGNILERFSAQQFPDLHSELNLSSLELGDSALYFCASSVGSSTDTQYFGPGTRLTVL.